One sample yielded the 10 T cell receptor beta chains listed below, sequenced in a study of blood T cell repertoires in COVID-19 (dated by TCRdb to the early 2020s). Libraries were constructed by the immunoSEQ multiplex PCR assay. Not all clones reach the TCRdb copy of this immuneACCESS table, which keeps in-frame sequences only. Checked studies attribute under half of the gap to unresolved V genes and leave the rest unexplained. The sample records around 38,000 clones, about 88% of which are singletons. The top ten constitute roughly 6.4% of the sample. Sequencing was performed on peripheral blood. Every receptor here comes from a human donor in a cohort sampled during active COVID-19.

The CDR3 loop is CASSRQGRALTEAFF. CDR3 DNA: TGTGCCAGTTCAAGACAGGGTAGAGCGCTCACTGAAGCTTTCTTT. The chain combines TRBV19 with TRBJ1-1; TRBD1 agrees at 7 bases. After removal of 8 bases from V and 4 bases from J, the junction contained 13 bases not matched to a gene. The CDR3 sequence is 15 residues long. Germline loops: CDR1 LNHDA, CDR2 SQIVND (reference sequence). The full variable domain, its missing parts supplied by reference TRBV19 and TRBJ1-1, is DGGITQSPKYLFRKEGQNVTLSCEQNLNHDAMYWYRQDPGQGLRLIYYSQIVNDFQKGDIAEGYSVSREKKESFPLTVTSAQKNPTAFYLCASSRQGRALTEAFFGQGTRLTVV.

The CDR3 region is CASIRVGTKTQYF. CDR3 bases: TGTGCCAGCATCCGGGTTGGTACGAAGACCCAGTACTTC. V gene TRBV5-6 combines with J gene TRBJ2-5; D uncertain. The germline V and J ends were trimmed by 6 bases and 6 bases, with 15 bases remaining between them. Germline CDR1 and CDR2: SGHDT and YYEEEE. This CDR3 is 13 amino acids long.

The V call is TRBV3-1 (or the pseudogene TRBV3-2), the J call TRBJ2-1; TRBD2 matches at 9 bases. The CDR3 loop spans 15 amino acids. V dropped 9 bases and J dropped 9; count of bases not matched to a gene: 15. Looked up from germline, CDR1 is LGHDT and CDR2 is YNNKEL (reference sequence). The CDR3 sequence is CASSKGSGGLGEQFF. In DNA, the CDR3 is TGTGCCAGTTCTAAGGGGAGCGGGGGGCTCGGTGAGCAGTTCTTC.

This clone appeared a single time. This chain links TRBV15 with TRBJ1-2, with D uncertain. Germline assignment: CDR1 LNHNV and CDR2 YYDKDF (reference sequence). Trimming shortened V by 1 base and J by 4 bases, and 10 bases separated the two germline ends. The CDR3 spans 14 residues. CDR3 amino acids: CATSRGGRGYGYTF. The CDR3 DNA sequence: TGTGCCACCAGCAGAGGAGGGAGAGGCTATGGCTACACCTTC.

This rearrangement joins TRBV5-5 to TRBJ1-5; TRBD1 agrees at 8 bases. The trim removed 0 bases at V and 3 bases at J, leaving 2 bases unmatched. Germline V lookup: CDR1 SGHKS, CDR2 YYEKEE (reference sequence). This CDR3 has 15 amino acids. In DNA form, the CDR3 reads TGTGCCAGCAGCTTGGCAGGGGGCTACAATCAGCCCCAGCATTTT. Its protein is CASSLAGGYNQPQHF. The variable domain in full, completed from reference TRBV5-5 and TRBJ1-5, reads DAGVTQSPTHLIKTRGQQVTLRCSPISGHKSVSWYQQVLGQGPQFIFQYYEKEERGRGNFPDRFSARQFPNYSSELNVNALLLGDSALYLCASSLAGGYNQPQHFGDGTRLSIL.

This chain connects TRBV6-1 to TRBJ1-4; TRBD1 aligns across 8 bases. This CDR3 region has 15 residues. The junction had 8 bases not matched to a gene; V was cut back by 1 base and J by 10 bases. Germline CDR1 reads MNHNS; CDR2 reads SASEGT. CDR3 loop: CASSEGTGLDGKLFF. In DNA, the CDR3 is TGTGCCAGCAGTGAAGGGACAGGGTTGGACGGAAAACTGTTTTTT.

This clone appeared once. This sequence joins TRBV21-1 and TRBJ2-5; the table's D call, TRBD2, was not checked against the DNA. TRBV21-1 is termed a pseudogene. The CDR3 runs 15 residues. The CDR3 here is CASSKIGLIKETQYF. The CDR3 DNA sequence: TGTGCCAGCAGCAAGATAGGACTGATTAAAGAGACCCAGTACTTC.

The gene calls are TRBV7-2 and TRBJ2-7, with D tentatively TRBD2 (6 bases). This CDR3 is built from 13 residues. From germline, CDR1 is SGHTA and CDR2 FQGNSA. V was pared by 3 bases and J by 3 bases, with 9 bases between. CDR3 in amino acids: CASSLGGGYEQYF. For the CDR3, the DNA is TGTGCCAGCAGCTTGGGGGGAGGCTACGAGCAGTACTTC.

This sequence joins TRBV5-4 and TRBJ2-1; 9 bases fit TRBD2. The CDR3 is 16 residues long. The trim removed 2 bases at V and 2 bases at J, leaving 5 bases unmatched. In germline, CDR1 is SGHNT, CDR2 YYREEE (reference sequence). The CDR3 coding sequence is TGTGCCAGCAGCTTTGCTAGCGGGAACACCTACAATGAGCAGTTCTTC. This codes for CASSFASGNTYNEQFF. Together with reference TRBV5-4 and TRBJ2-1, the CDR3 gives the full variable domain: ETGVTQSPTHLIKTRGQQVTLRCSSQSGHNTVSWYQQALGQGPQFIFQYYREEENGRGNFPPRFSGLQFPNYSSELNVNALELDDSALYLCASSFASGNTYNEQFFGPGTRLTVL.

The chain uses TRBV9 and TRBJ2-5, with 11 bases fitting TRBD2. Germline V gene data show CDR1 as SGDLS and CDR2 as YYNGEE. With V trimmed by 3 bases and J by 5 bases, 6 bases remained unmatched. This CDR3 is built from 15 residues. CDR3 coding DNA: TGTGCCAGCAGCGGCTCTAGCGGGGGGAGGGAGACCCAGTACTTC. As protein: CASSGSSGGRETQYF.